These T cell receptor beta chains were read from a single sample in a study of T cell responses to AZD1222 COVID-19 vaccine. The data were produced by immunoSEQ multiplex PCR, yet TCRdb's version contains in-frame clones alone and is incomplete. The sample contains some 170,000 clones, about 92% of which appear only once. The sequences come from peripheral blood, collected on day 0 of AZD1222 vaccination. These receptors all come from an adult in good health. CDR3s include the opening cysteine and the closing phenylalanine or tryptophan. The D gene is left open where the match is weak. The size entry is marked missing in some rows and otherwise reads once, few, many or a size class.

TRBJ2-5,TRBD2,.,TRBV3-1/TRBV3-2,TGTGCCAGCAGCCAAGGGCTAGCGGGCCGAGAGACCCAGTACTTC,CASSQGLAGRETQYF
TRBJ1-5,.,.,TRBV6-1,TGTGCCAGCAGTGAAGCCCCCGGACTTCCCGGAGGCAATCAGCCCCAGCATTTT,CASSEAPGLPGGNQPQHF
TRBJ2-7,.,.,TRBV12-5,TGTGCTAGTGGTTTGGCAGACCTACCTACGGACAGCCTATTCTCCTACGAGCAGTACTTC,CASGLADLPTDSLFSYEQYF
TRBJ1-2,TRBD1,.,TRBV15,TGTGCCACCAGCAGAGCCCTCCAGGGGGGAGGCTACACCTTC,CATSRALQGGGYTF
TRBJ1-1,.,.,TRBV5-1,TGCGCCAGCAGCCCTGGTGGGGGAACTGAAGCTTTCTTT,CASSPGGGTEAFF
TRBJ1-2,.,.,TRBV4-2,TGTGCCAGCAGCCCCGCGGGTGGCCCCAAGGATGGCTACACCTTC,CASSPAGGPKDGYTF
TRBJ1-6,TRBD1,.,TRBV6-5,TGTGCCAGCAGCGACCACAGGGGTTCACCCCTCCACTTT,CASSDHRGSPLHF
TRBJ2-2,.,.,TRBV10-3,TGTGCCACGGGGGGACAGATGAACACCGGGGAGCTGTTTTTT,CATGGQMNTGELFF
TRBJ1-1,TRBD1,.,TRBV6-5,TGTGCCAGCAGGGACAGGAGGAACACTGAAGCTTTCTTT,CASRDRRNTEAFF
TRBJ1-2,TRBD1,.,TRBV19,TGTGCCAGTAGTATTTGGGACAGGGGGCGCGTCGGCTATGGCTACACCTTC,CASSIWDRGRVGYGYTF
TRBJ2-1,.,.,TRBV19,TGTGCCAGTAGTATCGCCGGTAGAGGGCAGCAGAATGAGCAGTTCTTC,CASSIAGRGQQNEQFF
TRBJ1-1,.,once,TRBV5-6,TGTGCCAGCAGCTTAGGGATGATTACTGAAGCTTTCTTT,CASSLGMITEAFF
TRBJ2-7,TRBD2,.,TRBV2,TGTGCCAGCAGCGCGACTAGCGCCACGAACTACGAGCAGTACTTC,CASSATSATNYEQYF
TRBJ2-1,.,.,TRBV5-1,TGCGCCAGCAGCTTCCTGACTAGCAATGAGCAGTTCTTC,CASSFLTSNEQFF
TRBJ1-1,.,.,TRBV6-1,TGTGCCAGCAGTGATTCTCCAGGACTGAACACTGAAGCTTTCTTT,CASSDSPGLNTEAFF
TRBJ2-5,TRBD1,.,TRBV5-1,TGCGCCAGCAGCTTCGACAGGGGGCGCGATGAGACCCAGTACTTC,CASSFDRGRDETQYF
TRBJ1-6,.,.,TRBV24-1,TGTGCCACCAGTGAACACCCTTTGGTGGGGCAAACTGGGACCCTCCACTTT,CATSEHPLVGQTGTLHF
TRBJ1-1,.,few,TRBV2,TGTGCCAGCAGTGTGCCTATCATGAACACTGAAGCTTTCTTT,CASSVPIMNTEAFF
TRBJ1-1,.,.,TRBV12-3/TRBV12-4,TGTGCCAGCAGTTTTAAGGGCGAAGGGGTAGCTTTCTTT,CASSFKGEGVAFF
TRBJ2-3,.,.,TRBV29-1,TGCAGCGCCTGCAGGGGTTTGACAGATACGCAGTATTTT,CSACRGLTDTQYF
TRBJ1-1,.,.,TRBV19,TGTGCCAGTAGCGTGGGGGGTAGTGAAGCTTTCTTT,CASSVGGSEAFF
TRBJ1-6,.,.,TRBV12-5,TGTGCTAGTGGTGTCCGCGGGAGTAATTCACCCCTCCACTTT,CASGVRGSNSPLHF
TRBJ1-5,.,.,TRBV5-1,TGCGCCAGCAGCTTGGAGGGCGATAGGCCCCAGCATTTT,CASSLEGDRPQHF
TRBJ2-2,.,.,TRBV30,TGTGCCTGGAGTGTGGGTAGGGGGGACACCGGGGAGCTGTTTTTT,CAWSVGRGDTGELFF
TRBJ2-1,TRBD2,.,TRBV6-5,TGTGCCAGCAGTTACTCATTAGCGGGAGGAGGGGATGAGCAGTTCTTC,CASSYSLAGGGDEQFF
TRBJ2-1,.,.,TRBV6-2/TRBV6-3,TGTGCCAGCAGCTCCAGTCCCTACAATGAGCAGTTCTTC,CASSSSPYNEQFF
TRBJ2-1,.,.,TRBV27,TGTGCCAGCAGTAAGACGTTAGGGGGGCGGAGCTCCTACAATGAGCAGTTCTTC,CASSKTLGGRSSYNEQFF
TRBJ1-2,.,.,TRBV29-1,TGCAGCGTACCTCGGACGGCTGGCTATGGCTACACCTTC,CSVPRTAGYGYTF
TRBJ1-1,.,.,TRBV2,TGTGCCACCGGAGGGGGGGAGAACACTGAAGCTTTCTTT,CATGGGENTEAFF
TRBJ1-1,.,.,TRBV12-3/TRBV12-4,TGTGCCAGCAGTGGGGGGCGCATCACTGAAGCTTTCTTT,CASSGGRITEAFF
TRBJ2-3,TRBD2,.,TRBV5-1,TGCGCCAGCAGCTTGTTAATAGCGGGAGACACAGATACGCAGTATTTT,CASSLLIAGDTDTQYF
TRBJ2-3,TRBD2,.,TRBV9,TGTGCCAGCAGCGGACCAACGCTAGCGGGAGATACGCAGTATTTT,CASSGPTLAGDTQYF
TRBJ2-1,TRBD2,.,TRBV6-5,TGTGCCAGCAGCCAACCGGGACTAGCGGACAATGAGCAGTTCTTC,CASSQPGLADNEQFF
TRBJ1-1,.,.,TRBV5-1,TGCGCCAGCAGCTTGGAATGGGTCACTGAAGCTTTCTTT,CASSLEWVTEAFF
TRBJ2-5,TRBD1,few,TRBV27,TGTGCCAGCAGTTTAAGGACAGGGGTTCAAGAGACCCAGTACTTC,CASSLRTGVQETQYF
TRBJ2-1,TRBD2,.,TRBV7-9,TGTGCCAGCAGCCCCCAGGAAAATTTAGCGGGAATCTCCTACAATGAGCAGTTCTTC,CASSPQENLAGISYNEQFF
TRBJ2-1,.,.,TRBV12-5,TGTGCTAGTGGGCCAGGGGGGGGAGTGAATGAGCAGTTCTTC,CASGPGGGVNEQFF
TRBJ2-5,.,.,TRBV10-3,TGTGCCATCAGTGAGTCGGGCGTGGGGGAGACCCAGTACTTC,CAISESGVGETQYF
TRBJ1-2,.,.,TRBV6-1,TGTGCCAGCAGCGAAGGTCATAACTATGGCTACACCTTC,CASSEGHNYGYTF
TRBJ2-7,TRBD2,.,TRBV3-1/TRBV3-2,TGTGCCAGCAGCCGCAGCGGGAGCCCGATCTACGAGCAGTACTTC,CASSRSGSPIYEQYF